The entry below describes one T cell receptor (beta chain). Its antigen is currently not known. No base qualities exist here, and no much larger clone lies one base off it. The sample's time point, from its label and the paper: baseline before first vaccination. The treatment or condition label of this sample denotes: meningococcal conjugate vaccine given as trial control. Vaccinee samples were obtained from the UK trials COV001 and COV002, which included a single-blind randomized controlled phase 2/3 trial of AZD1222 (ChAdOx1 nCoV-19) in healthy adults. For TCRbeta chain sequencing, PBMC samples were collected from trial participants at day 0 and at day 28 after the second dose. These data originate in a study of T cell responses to AZD1222 COVID-19 vaccine (dated by TCRdb to the early 2020s). Study-wide context: TCR sequencing was performed for 230 to 250 trial participants, of whom about 200 were given two doses of AZD1222 and some 25 were given two doses of MenACWY control vaccine. Trial participants were enrolled by age into 18-55, 56-69 and 70-plus year subgroups, with around 140, 26 and 57 TCR-sequenced participants respectively.

Overall study results and their limits: Conclusions about previously exposed vaccinees are limited, since just 6 or 7 AZD1222 recipients were seropositive for SARS-CoV-2 at baseline. The whole spike protein was spanned by vaccine-associated CD4 TCRs, and dominant responses were seen in regions 160-218 and 743-854. Nearly half of unique spike-specific TCRs reportedly recognized epitopes outside regions mutated in the B.1.351 and B.1.1.7 variants. In the small 56-69-year group, the increase in depth fell short of significance, most likely because of low power. Because no samples from the day 14 peak response were available, repertoires could be characterized only after the peak T cell response. Spike-specific TCR breadth and depth rose significantly after two AZD1222 doses compared with day 0 and with MenACWY recipients. Participants were mostly white British and included more females than males, and it was suggested by the authors that clonal diversity may have been underestimated.

The CDR3 regions of human TCRbeta chains were subjected to immunosequencing. For the original study's pipeline: TCRs in the repertoires were matched against a reference library of SARS-CoV-2-specific TCRs that had been generated with the MIRA antigen-specificity platform. Breadth was defined as the fraction of unique TCRs that were SARS-CoV-2-associated. Depth was defined as the fraction of total T cells that were SARS-CoV-2-associated. Using the MIRA data, every spike-specific TCR was mapped to the spike region that the TCR reacted to and assigned to either a CD4 or a CD8 class. Log10-transformed breadth and depth values were compared by one-way ANOVA with Sidak's multiple comparisons tests. The immuneACCESS repertoire file appears here via TCRdb, limited to in-frame rearrangements. These files lack a portion of the clones; in checked studies, under half of the deficit traces to unresolved V genes, and the cause of the others is not known. Clone size and the V and J calls come from that table; the DNA yielded D and trimming. In this sample the table shows 130,000 or so clones, approximately 93% of which occur a single time. The top ten constitute 0.91% of the sample.

This specimen consisted of peripheral blood, obtained on day 0 of MenACWY control vaccination. The source of this sequence is an adult in good health.

The CDR3 has the sequence CASSGSGGWTYNSPLHF. The nucleotide sequence is TGTGCCAGCAGCGGCTCAGGGGGATGGACCTATAATTCACCCCTCCACTTT. The sequence links TRBV5-6 to TRBJ1-6, with 7 bases matching TRBD1. The cysteine opens and the phenylalanine closes a CDR3 of 17 amino acids. Kept here is only the CDR3 DNA, which spans 51 bases and is read in frame from base 1. From the germline V gene, CDR1 is SGHDT and CDR2 is YYEEEE. Ends trimmed: V by 4 bases, J by 2 bases; bases unmatched to a gene: 9.